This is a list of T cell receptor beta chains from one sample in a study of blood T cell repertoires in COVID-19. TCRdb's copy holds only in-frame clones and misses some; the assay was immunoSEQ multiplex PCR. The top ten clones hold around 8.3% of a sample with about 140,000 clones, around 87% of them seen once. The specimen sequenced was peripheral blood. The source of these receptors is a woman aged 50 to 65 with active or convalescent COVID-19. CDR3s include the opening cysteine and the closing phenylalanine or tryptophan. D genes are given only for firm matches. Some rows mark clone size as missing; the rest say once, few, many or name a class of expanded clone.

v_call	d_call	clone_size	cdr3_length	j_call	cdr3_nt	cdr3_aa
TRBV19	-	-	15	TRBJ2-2	TGTGCCAGTAGGTCAGGGGGCAGCGGGGCCGGGGAGCTGTTTTTT	CASRSGGSGAGELFF
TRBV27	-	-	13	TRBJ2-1	TGTGCCAGCAGTTTACGGTCCTACAATGAGCAGTTCTTC	CASSLRSYNEQFF
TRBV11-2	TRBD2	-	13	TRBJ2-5	TGTGCCAGCAGCTTAGTTAGCGGGGAGACCCAGTACTTC	CASSLVSGETQYF
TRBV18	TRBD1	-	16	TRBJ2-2	TGTGCCAGCTCACCAATTAGAGACAGGGGTCACGGGGAGCTGTTTTTT	CASSPIRDRGHGELFF
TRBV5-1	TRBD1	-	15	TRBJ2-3	TGCGCCAGCAGCTTAGGGACAGGGGGTACAGATACGCAGTATTTT	CASSLGTGGTDTQYF
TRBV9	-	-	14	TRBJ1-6	TGTGCCAGCAGCGTAGACTCCACTTATTCACCCCTCCACTTT	CASSVDSTYSPLHF
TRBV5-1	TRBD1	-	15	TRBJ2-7	TGCGCCAGCAGCTTGGGGGGACAGGGGGCCTACGAGCAGTACTTC	CASSLGGQGAYEQYF
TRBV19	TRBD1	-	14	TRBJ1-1	TGTGCCAGTAGTGACAGGGGCGAGACCACTGAAGCTTTCTTT	CASSDRGETTEAFF
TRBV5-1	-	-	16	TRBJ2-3	TGCGCCAGCAGCTTGGCCGTCATCAGTAACACAGATACGCAGTATTTT	CASSLAVISNTDTQYF
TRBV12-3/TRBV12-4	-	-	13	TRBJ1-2	TGTGCCAGCAGTGGCCCGCCTAACTATGGCTACACCTTC	CASSGPPNYGYTF
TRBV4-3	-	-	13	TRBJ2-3	TGCGCCAGCAGCCGCTCAGGGTCCGATACGCAGTATTTT	CASSRSGSDTQYF
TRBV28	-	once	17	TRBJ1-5	TGTGCCAGCAGTCATCCGGTACGATTCAGGGGCAATCAGCCCCAGCATTTT	CASSHPVRFRGNQPQHF
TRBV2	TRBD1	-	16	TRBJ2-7	TGTGCCAGCAGTGATCCCGGGACAGGGGGCGCGGTGGGGCAGTACTTC	CASSDPGTGGAVGQYF
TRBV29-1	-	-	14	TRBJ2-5	TGCAGCGTTGCGGCGGCCACCCCTGGGGAGACCCAGTACTTC	CSVAAATPGETQYF
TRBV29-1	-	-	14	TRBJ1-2	TGCAGCGTTGAAGAGGCAGGACTAGAGGTGGGCTACACCTTC	CSVEEAGLEVGYTF
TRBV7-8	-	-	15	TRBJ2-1	TGTGCCAGCAGTTCGGTTACTAGGACGAACAATGAGCAGTTCTTC	CASSSVTRTNNEQFF
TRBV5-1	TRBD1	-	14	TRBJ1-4	TGCGCCAGCAGCATGGACAGGCGTTATGAAAAACTGTTTTTT	CASSMDRRYEKLFF
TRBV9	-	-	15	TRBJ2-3	TGTGCCAGCAGCGAGGTCCCGGAGATCGCAGATACGCAGTATTTT	CASSEVPEIADTQYF
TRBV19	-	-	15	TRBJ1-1	TGTGCCAGTAGTATTAGGATTTACGGGAGTGCTGAAGCTTTCTTT	CASSIRIYGSAEAFF
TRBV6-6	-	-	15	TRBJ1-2	TGTGCCAGCAGTTACCCGACAGAGATTAACTATGGCTACACCTTC	CASSYPTEINYGYTF
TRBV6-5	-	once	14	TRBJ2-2	TGTGCCAGCAGTTACATCGGGGGCACCGGGGAGCTGTTTTTT	CASSYIGGTGELFF
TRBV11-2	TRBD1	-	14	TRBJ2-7	TGTGCCAGCAGCTTAGAGGGACAGACCTACGAGCAGTACTTC	CASSLEGQTYEQYF
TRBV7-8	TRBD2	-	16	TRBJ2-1	TGTGCCAGCAGCAATAGCGGGGCTGCCTCCTACAATGAGCAGTTCTTC	CASSNSGAASYNEQFF
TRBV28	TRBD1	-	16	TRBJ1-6	TGTGCCAGCGCGGGTGGGGGACAGGGGGCATCTTCACCCCTCCACTTT	CASAGGGQGASSPLHF
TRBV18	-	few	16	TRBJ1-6	TGTGCCAGCTCACCGTTGGGGGACTCGCCGAATTCACCCCTCCACTTT	CASSPLGDSPNSPLHF
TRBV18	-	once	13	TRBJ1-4	TGTGCCAGCTCACCCCCCGGGGGGGGATCGGAGTTTTTT	CASSPPGGGSEFF
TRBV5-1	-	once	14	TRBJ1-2	TGCGCCAGCAGCTTGATATGGACAGACTATGGCTACACCTTC	CASSLIWTDYGYTF
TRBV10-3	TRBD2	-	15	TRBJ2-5	TGTGCCATCAGTGAGTACGGGGGGGCCCAAGAGACCCAGTACTTC	CAISEYGGAQETQYF
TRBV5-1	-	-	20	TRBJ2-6	TGCGCCAGCAGCTTAAATGGACGGACAGTTACCCAATCTGGGGCCAACGTCCTGACTTTC	CASSLNGRTVTQSGANVLTF
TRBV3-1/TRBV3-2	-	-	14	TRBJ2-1	TGTGCCAGCAGCCAAGGGACAGCCAACAATGAGCAGTTCTTC	CASSQGTANNEQFF
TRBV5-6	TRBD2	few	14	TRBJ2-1	TGTGCCAGCAGCATGGGGAGGGTCTACAATGAGCAGTTCTTC	CASSMGRVYNEQFF
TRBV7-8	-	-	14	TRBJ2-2	TGTGCCAGCAGCCCGACTGGAAACACCGGGGAGCTGTTTTTT	CASSPTGNTGELFF
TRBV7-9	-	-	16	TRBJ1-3	TGTGCCAGCAGCTTAGACAGTCCGAGCTCTGGAAACACCATATATTTT	CASSLDSPSSGNTIYF
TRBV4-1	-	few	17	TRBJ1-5	TGCGCCAGCAGCCCCCTGGCCCCTCAGGGGAATACTCAGCCCCAGCATTTT	CASSPLAPQGNTQPQHF
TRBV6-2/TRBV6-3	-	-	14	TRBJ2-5	TGTGCCAGCAGTTACTTAACCCGGGGAGAGACCCAGTACTTC	CASSYLTRGETQYF
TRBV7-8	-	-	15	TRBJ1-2	TGTGCCAGCAGCTTCAGGGGACGGGGAAAGGGGGGCTACACCTTC	CASSFRGRGKGGYTF